The 23 T cell receptor beta chains reported below all come from one sample, sequenced in a study of T cell responses to AZD1222 COVID-19 vaccine. Profiled with immunoSEQ multiplex PCR; TCRdb holds only in-frame clones, not every one. The repertoire holds 110,000 to 150,000 clones, with over 75% as singletons. This specimen was peripheral blood, taken on day 0 of AZD1222 vaccination. These receptors came from an adult in good health.

The chain combines TRBV27 with TRBJ1-1; D might be TRBD1 (5 bases). The CDR3 consists of 14 residues. Deletions cut 3 bases from V and 5 bases from J, with 13 bases between. The V gene's germline CDR1 is MNHEY and CDR2 SMNVEV (reference sequence). The CDR3 region has the DNA TGTGCCAGCAGTTTCTCAGGGAGAGGGACTGAAGCTTTCTTT. It specifies CASSFSGRGTEAFF.

The V gene is TRBV28, the J gene TRBJ1-5; 9 bases align to TRBD1. CDR3 size: 17 residues. V lost 2 bases and J lost 5; bases outside the gene matches: 10. Germline V gene lookup returns CDR1 MDHEN and CDR2 SYDVKM. For the CDR3, the DNA is TGTGCCAGCAGTTTAGGCTACTCGACAGGGGGTTATCAGCCCCAGCATTTT. Residues: CASSLGYSTGGYQPQHF.

J is TRBJ1-1 and V is TRBV5-4, with D tentatively TRBD1 (5 bases). V was trimmed by 2 bases and J by 3 bases, leaving 8 bases between them. The CDR3 length is 13 residues. Germline loops: CDR1 SGHNT, CDR2 YYREEE (reference sequence). The CDR3: CASSFGGDTEAFF. The DNA of the CDR3 is TGTGCCAGCAGCTTCGGGGGGGACACTGAAGCTTTCTTT.

This clone was counted a single time. The V call is TRBV2, the J call TRBJ1-5; no definite D call. The CDR3 loop spans 13 amino acids. V was clipped by 4 bases and J by 2 bases, with 6 bases between them. Germline CDR1 and CDR2: SNHLY and FYNNEI. The CDR3 region is CASSVTRNQPQHF. In nucleotides, the CDR3 is TGTGCCAGCAGTGTGACCCGCAATCAGCCCCAGCATTTT.

CDR3 nucleotides: TGTGCCAGCAGTTTATTTCGGACTAGCGGAGGCACAGATACGCAGTATTTT. Translated, it gives CASSLFRTSGGTDTQYF. The rearrangement links TRBV27 to TRBJ2-3, with TRBD2 matching 10 bases. With V trimmed by 1 base and J by 1 base, 5 bases remained unmatched. CDR1 is MNHEY and CDR2 is SMNVEV in the germline V gene (reference sequence). There are 17 residues in the CDR3.

The rearrangement links TRBV19 to TRBJ2-7; 8 bases match TRBD1. The germline V gene has CDR1 LNHDA and CDR2 SQIVND (reference sequence). The CDR3 runs to 14 residues. V lost 6 bases, J lost 5 bases, and 9 bases stayed unmatched. The CDR3 region is CASRARAGGDEQYF. In nucleotides, the CDR3 is TGTGCCAGTAGAGCCCGGGCAGGGGGCGACGAGCAGTACTTC.

This sequence joins TRBV2 and TRBJ1-1, with D uncertain. The CDR3 contains 14 residues. Trimming left V 4 bases short and J 4 bases short, with 13 bases between. Per germline, CDR1 SNHLY and CDR2 FYNNEI. The CDR3 is CASSVMAAGTEAFF. In DNA form, the CDR3 reads TGTGCCAGCAGTGTTATGGCCGCGGGCACTGAAGCTTTCTTT.

The chain has TRBV2 and TRBJ1-3; D gene unclear. This CDR3 has 15 amino acids. Trimming stripped 5 bases from V and 0 bases from J, with 11 bases between. Germline V gene data show CDR1 as SNHLY and CDR2 as FYNNEI. The CDR3 loop reads CASSRRFLSGNTIYF. CDR3 sequence (DNA): TGTGCCAGCAGTCGGAGATTCCTCTCTGGAAACACCATATATTTT. Together with reference TRBV2 and TRBJ1-3, the CDR3 gives the full variable domain: EPEVTQTPSHQVTQMGQEVILRCVPISNHLYFYWYRQILGQKVEFLVSFYNNEISEKSEIFDDQFSVERPDGSNFTLKIRSTKLEDSAMYFCASSRRFLSGNTIYFGEGSWLTVV.

The V and J genes are TRBV24-1 and TRBJ1-1; 7 bases line up with TRBD1. The germline gives CDR1 KGHDR, CDR2 SFDVKD. The CDR3 has 13 amino acids. With 7 bases clipped from V and 5 bases from J, the junction kept 6 bases outside the gene matches. CDR3 residues: CATRKGAGTEAFF. The CDR3 DNA follows: TGTGCCACCAGGAAGGGGGCAGGAACTGAAGCTTTCTTT.

The chain recombines TRBV10-2 with TRBJ1-2; D unclear. The CDR3 loop spans 14 amino acids. Germline lookup yields CDR1 WSHSY and CDR2 SAAADI. The V and J ends lost 0 bases and 6 bases respectively, with 11 bases between them. CDR3 nucleotides: TGCGCCAGCAGTGAGTCTCCCGCCCGGGATGGCTACACCTTC. This translates into CASSESPARDGYTF.

The rearrangement uses TRBV7-6 and TRBJ1-2, with 7 bases lining up with TRBD1. V shed 1 base, J shed 6 bases, and the junction held 20 bases outside the gene matches. Germline V gene lookup returns CDR1 SGHVS and CDR2 FNYEAQ. The CDR3 extends over 19 amino acids. The chain's CDR3 is CASSLVEPRDSPKVDGYTF. CDR3 bases: TGTGCCAGCAGCTTAGTGGAGCCCCGGGACAGTCCTAAGGTGGATGGCTACACCTTC. The full variable domain, its missing parts supplied by reference TRBV7-6 and TRBJ1-2, is GAGVSQSPRYKVTKRGQDVALRCDPISGHVSLYWYRQALGQGPEFLTYFNYEAQQDKSGLPNDRFSAERPEGSISTLTIQRTEQRDSAMYRCASSLVEPRDSPKVDGYTFGSGTRLTVV.

The CDR3 DNA follows: TGCGCCAGCAGCTTGTCATCGACAGGCTATGGCTACACCTTC. Protein sequence: CASSLSSTGYGYTF. The V and J genes are TRBV5-1 and TRBJ1-2, with D possibly matching TRBD1 (6 bases). V lost 1 base and J lost 4, with 11 bases in between. CDR3 length: 14 residues. Germline V gene data show CDR1 as SGHRS and CDR2 as YFSETQ.

The chain recombines TRBV11-2 with TRBJ2-7; either TRBD1 or TRBD2 may supply D (7 bases each). CDR1 and CDR2 from the germline V gene are SGHAT and FQNNGV. V lost 1 base and J 0 bases, leaving 16 bases between the germline ends. The CDR3 is made up of 17 amino acids. Here the CDR3 DNA reads TGTGCCAGCAGCTTAGCGGCAGGGGGGGAAAGCTCCTACGAGCAGTACTTC. Translating it yields CASSLAAGGESSYEQYF. Based on the CDR3 plus reference TRBV11-2 and TRBJ2-7, the full variable domain is EAGVAQSPRYKIIEKRQSVAFWCNPISGHATLYWYQQILGQGPKLLIQFQNNGVVDDSQLPKDRFSAERLKGVDSTLKIQPAKLEDSAVYLCASSLAAGGESSYEQYFGPGTRLTVT.

The genes are TRBV7-8 and TRBJ2-7, with D hard to call. The CDR3 is 14 residues long. Germline V gives CDR1 SGHVS, CDR2 FQNEAQ. V was clipped by 3 bases and J by 1 base, with 10 bases between them. DNA of the CDR3: TGTGCCAGCAGCTTCCAGTTGGGTTCCTACGAGCAGTACTTC. Residues: CASSFQLGSYEQYF.

V usage is TRBV30 and J usage is TRBJ1-6, with D hard to call. Trimming shortened V by 2 bases and J by 8 bases, and 4 bases separated the two germline ends. CDR1 is GTSNPN and CDR2 is SVGIG in the germline V gene (reference sequence). This CDR3 is built from 11 residues. CDR3 in DNA: TGTGCCTGGAGTCGAGATTCACCCCTCCACTTT. Translating it yields CAWSRDSPLHF.

This clone has a single count. The chain employs TRBV5-1 and TRBJ2-1, with TRBD2 identical over 10 bases. CDR3 size: 16 residues. Per germline, CDR1 SGHRS and CDR2 YFSETQ. The ends lost 3 bases at V and 5 bases at J; junction bases unmatched: 8. This chain's CDR3 is CASSSTGLAVDNEQFF. CDR3 DNA sequence: TGCGCCAGCAGCTCAACCGGACTAGCGGTAGACAATGAGCAGTTCTTC.

The genes are TRBV12-3 or TRBV12-4 and TRBJ1-2; D is unresolved. The CDR3 totals 11 residues. V was pared by 5 bases and J by 4 bases, with 5 bases between. The CDR3 nucleotides read TGTGCCAGCAGTGACATCTATGGCTACACCTTC. Its translation: CASSDIYGYTF.

This clone occurred once. This chain connects TRBV2 to TRBJ1-5; D is unclear. V lost 1 base and J 0 bases, leaving 13 bases between the germline ends. The CDR3 consists of 17 residues. The germline CDR1 and CDR2 sequences are SNHLY and FYNNEI. The CDR3, as DNA: TGTGCCAGCAGTGAAGGCAGAAGCCACACTAGCAATCAGCCCCAGCATTTT. Its translation: CASSEGRSHTSNQPQHF.

The chain recombines TRBV6-2 or TRBV6-3 with TRBJ1-2; D uncertain. The CDR3 runs 17 residues. V lost 2 bases and J 4 bases, leaving 20 bases between the germline ends. Germline lookup yields CDR1 MNHEY and CDR2 SVGEGT. The CDR3 protein is CASSYDLIGTGSYGYTF. The CDR3 DNA follows: TGTGCCAGCAGTTACGACCTTATAGGAACCGGGTCCTATGGCTACACCTTC.

CDR3 amino acids: CASSQTANYGYTF. In nucleotides, the CDR3 is TGTGCCAGCAGCCAGACGGCAAACTATGGCTACACCTTC. The J gene is TRBJ1-2, the V gene TRBV3-1 (or the pseudogene TRBV3-2); D is ambiguous. The CDR3 covers 13 residues. Germline V gene sequence: CDR1 LGHDT, CDR2 YNNKEL (reference sequence). Trimming cost V 3 bases and J 2 bases, with 7 bases left between them.

The chain carries TRBV6-5 and TRBJ1-2, with D unclear. CDR3 length equals 14 residues. Germline V CDR1 and CDR2: MNHEY, SVGAGI. V lost 0 bases to trimming and J lost 4 bases, with 9 bases between them. The DNA for the CDR3 is TGTGCCAGCAGTTACTCAGGACGGCCCTATGGCTACACCTTC. This codes for CASSYSGRPYGYTF.

The rearrangement links TRBV29-1 to TRBJ2-1; 8 nucleotides agree with TRBD2. Germline V CDR1 and CDR2: SQVTM, ANQGSEA. This CDR3 has 13 residues. V lost 7 bases and J lost 3; bases outside the gene matches: 5. The CDR3 sequence: CSEYSGNYNEQFF. CDR3 bases: TGCAGCGAATATAGCGGGAACTACAATGAGCAGTTCTTC.

The chain couples TRBV7-8 to TRBJ1-6; D may be TRBD1 (5 bases). The V and J ends lost 0 bases and 10 bases respectively, with 13 bases between them. Germline-derived CDR1 and CDR2 are SGHVS and FQNEAQ. This CDR3 contains 15 residues. CDR3 sequence (DNA): TGTGCCAGCAGCTTAGCGACCCAGGGAGGCTCACCCCTCCACTTT. The encoded protein is CASSLATQGGSPLHF. The full variable domain, with the rest looked up from reference TRBV7-8 and TRBJ1-6, is GAGVSQSPRYKVAKRGQDVALRCDPISGHVSLFWYQQALGQGPEFLTYFQNEAQLDKSGLPSDRFFAERPEGSVSTLKIQRTQQEDSAVYLCASSLATQGGSPLHFGNGTRLTVT.